These 14 T cell receptor beta chains came from one sample sequenced in a study of shared T cell receptors in the human thymus. Measured with immunoSEQ multiplex PCR; TCRdb has only the in-frame clones, and not every one. The sample shows hundreds of thousands of clones, over 75% of them seen only once. Another study also made use of these data, one on human thymus T cells.

The sequenced material came from thymocytes. All receptors derive from a boy in the first two years of life with a congenital heart defect.

The V call is TRBV28, the J call TRBJ2-3; 15 bases map to TRBD2. The trim removed 7 bases at V and 10 bases at J, leaving 6 bases unmatched. Germline V lookup: CDR1 MDHEN, CDR2 SYDVKM. CDR3 size: 14 residues. CDR3 coding DNA: TGTGCCAGCAAATTAGGGACTAGCGGGAGGTCGCAGTATTTT. Translation gives CASKLGTSGRSQYF.

V gene TRBV28 combines with J gene TRBJ1-2; 9 nucleotides match TRBD1. This CDR3 has 15 amino acids. Per the germline V gene, CDR1 is MDHEN and CDR2 is SYDVKM. The junction had 10 bases not matched to a gene; V was cut back by 6 bases and J by 5 bases. CDR3 bases: TGTGCCAGCAGAATAGGGGACAGGGAAGGGTATGGCTACACCTTC. Its translation: CASRIGDREGYGYTF.

The J gene is TRBJ1-4, the V gene TRBV4-3, with 8 bases aligning to TRBD1. This CDR3 region has 14 residues. After removal of 0 bases from V and 7 bases from J, the junction contained 1 base not matched to a gene. Germline V gene sequence: CDR1 LGHNA, CDR2 YSLEER. Here the CDR3 DNA reads TGCGCCAGCAGCCAAGACGGACAGGGTGAAAAACTGTTTTTT. It encodes CASSQDGQGEKLFF.

This clone has just one count. The rearrangement joins TRBV25-1 to TRBJ2-3; D possibly corresponds to TRBD2 (6 bases). V shed 6 bases and J shed 3 bases, with 16 bases lying between them. The CDR3 contains 15 residues. Germline CDR1 and CDR2: MGHDK and SYGVNS. The CDR3 DNA sequence: TGTGCCAGCAGCACAAAACGGGAGTCGACAGATACGCAGTATTTT. Amino acids: CASSTKRESTDTQYF.

This chain uses TRBV6-1 with TRBJ2-1; 8 bases line up with TRBD1. The V gene's germline CDR1 is MNHNS and CDR2 SASEGT. The junction had 12 bases not matched to a gene; V was cut back by 1 base and J by 13 bases. This CDR3 spans 15 amino acids. CDR3 DNA sequence: TGTGCCAGCAGTGAAGGGCAGGGGGCCCTACCTCGACAGTTCTTC. Protein: CASSEGQGALPRQFF.

This clone was detected a few times. In the same sample, other DNA sequences code for this CDR3. V and J are TRBV14 and TRBJ1-2, with 7 bases identical to TRBD1. In germline, CDR1 is SGHDN, CDR2 FVKESK. V was pared by 0 bases and J by 5 bases, with 0 bases of the junction left unmatched. The CDR3 loop spans 13 amino acids. CDR3 in DNA: TGTGCCAGCAGCCAAGACAGGGGGTATGGCTACACCTTC. Amino acids: CASSQDRGYGYTF.

The chain employs TRBV5-4 and TRBJ1-6; D might be TRBD1 (6 bases). The CDR3 runs 12 residues. V lost 4 bases to trimming and J lost 12 bases, with 11 bases between them. Germline CDR1 SGHNT, CDR2 YYREEE (reference sequence). In DNA form, the CDR3 reads TGTGCCAGCAGCATGGACAGTCTACCCCTCCACTTT. It yields the protein CASSMDSLPLHF.

This clone was recorded once. J is TRBJ1-6 and V is TRBV6-6, with a tentative D call TRBD1 (6 bases). CDR3 length: 14 residues. Between the trimmed V and J ends, which lost 5 bases and 7 bases, there was a span of 12 bases. In germline, CDR1 is MNHNY, CDR2 SVGAGI (reference sequence). The CDR3 loop is CASSHPGVNSPLHF. For the CDR3, the DNA is TGTGCCAGCAGTCATCCAGGGGTAAATTCACCCCTCCACTTT.

The chain uses TRBV5-1 and TRBJ2-1; no reliable D call. The length of the CDR3 is 13 residues. Germline CDR1 is SGHRS and CDR2 is YFSETQ. V was clipped by 0 bases and J by 6 bases, with 7 bases between them. The CDR3, as DNA: TGCGCCAGCAGCTTGGGACTCCCCAATGAGCAGTTCTTC. It codes for CASSLGLPNEQFF.

V is TRBV9 and J is TRBJ2-1; D might be TRBD2 (6 bases). This CDR3 contains 15 residues. Germline-derived CDR1 and CDR2 are SGDLS and YYNGEE. V lost 2 bases, J lost 2 bases, and 11 bases lay in between. The CDR3 reads CASSVTGTPYNEQFF. CDR3 nucleotides: TGTGCCAGCAGCGTCACCGGGACTCCCTACAATGAGCAGTTCTTC.

The chain uses TRBV28 and TRBJ1-5, with 9 nucleotides matching TRBD1. Unmatched junction bases numbered 16, after V lost 6 bases and J lost 7 bases. The CDR3 is 17 amino acids. Germline-derived CDR1 and CDR2 are MDHEN and SYDVKM. CDR3 nucleotides: TGTGCCAGCAGCCCCGGGACAGGGACGAATTTCGAGCAGCCCCAGCATTTT. Translation gives CASSPGTGTNFEQPQHF.

The chain is built from TRBV5-8 and TRBJ1-4; D is possibly TRBD1 (5 bases). V was trimmed by 4 bases and J by 2 bases, leaving 9 bases between them. CDR3 size: 14 residues. Germline V gene data show CDR1 as SGHTS and CDR2 as YDEGEE. The CDR3 loop reads CASSPGFTNEKLFF. Written as DNA, the CDR3 is TGTGCCAGCAGCCCAGGGTTTACTAATGAAAAACTGTTTTTT.

The rearrangement joins TRBV28 to TRBJ2-7; maybe TRBD1 (6 bases). The CDR3 covers 13 residues. V was cut by 9 bases and J by 1 base, with 13 bases left in between. Germline V gene lookup returns CDR1 MDHEN and CDR2 SYDVKM. The CDR3 loop is CARGAGASYEQYF. CDR3 DNA sequence: TGTGCCAGGGGGGCAGGGGCTTCCTACGAGCAGTACTTC.

This clone showed up just a few times. The rearrangement links TRBV7-2 to TRBJ2-1, with D uncertain. V dropped 4 bases and J dropped 5 bases, with 9 bases sitting between them. The length of the CDR3 is 13 residues. Germline assignment: CDR1 SGHTA and CDR2 FQGNSA. This CDR3 reads CASSSLRDNEQFF. The CDR3 DNA is TGTGCCAGCAGCTCGCTACGGGACAATGAGCAGTTCTTC.